This T cell receptor beta chain stems from a study of PD-1 blockade in classical Hodgkin lymphoma (dated by TCRdb to about 2020). The study in broad terms: Nivolumab dosing was 3 mg/kg intravenously every 2 weeks, continuing until either disease progression or unacceptable toxicity. To define a peripheral blood immune signature of response to PD-1 blockade in classical Hodgkin lymphoma, the study combined TCR beta sequencing with CyTOF.

The Qiagen DNeasy kit was used to extract genomic DNA from unsorted PBMCs and from the negatively selected CD4+ and CD8+ fractions. TCR beta CDR3 regions were subjected to amplification by immunoSEQ multiplex PCR with primers that anneal to V and J segments. A synthetic immune receptor repertoire was used to minimize amplification bias, and any residual bias was removed computationally once sequencing was done. The study's own analysis went as follows. Repertoire diversity was quantified as the Shannon entropy index using custom Python scripts. The unsorted, CD4+ and CD8+ repertoires were each analyzed separately, with the exception of combined analyses, where CD4+ and CD8+ sequences were merged in silico. A clone counted as expanded when the clone's frequency after treatment rose at least 2-fold relative to C1D1, and clones undetected at baseline were given a pseudocount of 0.5. Clones with 0 or 1 copy at C1D1 were defined as singleton clones, while clones with 2 or more copies were defined as non-singleton clones. Clones expanded in unsorted samples were labelled as CD4+, CD8+ or unknown by matching protein sequences in sorted samples from the same patient. Wilcoxon tests were applied to paired samples to test diversity changes from C1D1 to C4D1. TCRdb re-hosts the immuneACCESS table, in-frame sequences only. Its copies lack some clones; in the studies checked, an unresolved V gene accounts for under half of them, and the cause for the rest is not known. The V and J calls and clone size are taken from that table; D and trimming were inferred from the DNA. A total of 20,000 or so clones appear in this sample, around 78% of them only once. The top ten hold approximately 2.7% of the sample.

The time point label for this specimen denotes: cycle 4 day 1 (C4D1), after more than five weeks of nivolumab. All trial patients had relapsed after autologous stem cell transplantation, with cohorts A, B and C differing in prior brentuximab vedotin exposure. Using a Miltenyi CD4+ T cell isolation kit, CD4+ T cells were purified from thawed PBMCs through magnetic negative selection. The trial cohort was composed of 56 patients with relapsed/refractory classical Hodgkin lymphoma, for whom complete response, partial response or progressive disease was recorded as best overall response. In the multi-cohort phase II CheckMate 205 trial, trial patients received single-agent nivolumab. An independent review committee assessed best overall response using the 2007 International Working Group response criteria. Trial PBMCs were obtained immediately prior to nivolumab initiation (C1D1) and on therapy at cycle 2 day 1 and cycle 4 day 1. Peripheral blood was collected in 8 mL Vacutainer Cell Preparation Tubes, from which PBMCs were isolated by centrifugation and then cryopreserved. Purified CD4+ and CD8+ fractions were generated only in cases for which an additional PBMC sample was available. On LS columns in a quadroMACS separator, the magnetically labelled cells were depleted, and the flow-through was collected as the purified fraction.

In regard to this clone: The antigen this receptor binds is unknown. Base qualities are not provided; no much larger clone lies one nucleotide away.

The CDR3 has 14 amino acids, counting the end cysteine and phenylalanine. Only the CDR3 DNA stays, 42 bases, in frame from base 1. Via the germline V gene (reference sequence), CDR1 is SEHNR and CDR2 FQNEAQ. Clipping removes 3 bases from V and 5 bases from J, with 3 as the unmatched junction base count. Overall study results and their limits: A significant rise by C4D1 was seen in CD4+ but not CD8+ TCR diversity (p=0.0027 vs p=0.16), with the rise being most apparent in complete responders (p=0.02). Among trial patients, those achieving complete response had baseline diversity similar to that of newly diagnosed patients, while diversity was significantly lower in partial responders and progressors. Newly diagnosed patients were reported to have lower baseline TCR diversity than healthy donors, and relapsed/refractory patients were reported to have lower baseline TCR diversity still. Only a single clinical trial cohort was studied, and what caused the repertoire differences, possibly disease activity or prior therapy, remained undefined. Diversity was lower in patients who began nivolumab less than 1 year after ASCT, so these patients were left out of later analyses to avoid confounding by immune reconstitution.

The chain uses TRBV7-9 and TRBJ2-1; a stretch of 8 junction bases matches TRBD2. Sequencing used CD4+ T cells from blood, obtained before the fourth cycle of nivolumab. The receptor was derived from a human donor with classical Hodgkin lymphoma. In nucleotide form, the sequence is TGTGCCAGCAGCTTGGGACTAGTAAACAATGAGCAGTTCTTC. Its translation reads: CASSLGLVNNEQFF.